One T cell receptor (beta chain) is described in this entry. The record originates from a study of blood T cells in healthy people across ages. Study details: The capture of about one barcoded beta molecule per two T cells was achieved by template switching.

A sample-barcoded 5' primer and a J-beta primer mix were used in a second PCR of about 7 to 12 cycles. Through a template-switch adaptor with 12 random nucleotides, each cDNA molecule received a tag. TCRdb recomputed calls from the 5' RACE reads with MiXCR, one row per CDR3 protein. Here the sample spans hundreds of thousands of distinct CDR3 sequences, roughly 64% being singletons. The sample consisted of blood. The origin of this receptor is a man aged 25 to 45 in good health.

The DNA for the CDR3 is TGTGCCATCAGTAGCGGGACCAACAATGAGCAGTTCTTC. As protein: CAISSGTNNEQFF. The chain combines TRBV10-3 with TRBJ2-1; 7 bases are shared with TRBD2. Germline V lookup: CDR1 ENHRY, CDR2 SYGVKD. The ends lost 5 bases at V and 5 bases at J; junction bases unmatched: 3. The CDR3 covers 13 residues.